This T cell receptor (beta chain) emerged from a study of post-analysis software for immune sequencing data. Study overall: Relapsing-remitting, secondary progressive and progressive-relapsing forms made up the multiple sclerosis disease courses.

Note on this clonotype: Its antigen is still unknown.

The TCR beta cDNA libraries contained unique molecular identifiers. It was from roughly 1 to 10 million T cells that 530,000 or so cDNA molecules came. TCRdb re-called the PCR reads through MiXCR, storing one row per CDR3 protein. The data contain hundreds of thousands of distinct CDR3 sequences, roughly 30% of them singletons. Study results and limitations: With TRBV5-6, TRBV5-1 and TRBV20-1 included, about five TRBV segments were more frequent in patients than in controls. F measure showed strong co-clustering of same-batch samples. Multiple sclerosis patients had significantly lower normalized Chao1 diversity than controls.

Germline CDR1 and CDR2: LGHNA and YSLEER. V gave up 0 bases and J gave up 5 bases, with 8 bases separating them. This CDR3 has 15 amino acids. This receptor was taken from a girl between 10 and 17 years old with multiple sclerosis. The rearrangement uses TRBV4-3 and TRBJ1-6; no reliable D call. Sequenced: blood. The CDR3 protein is CASSQDGVDNSPLHF. The CDR3 nucleotides are TGCGCCAGCAGCCAAGACGGAGTGGATAATTCACCCCTCCACTTT.